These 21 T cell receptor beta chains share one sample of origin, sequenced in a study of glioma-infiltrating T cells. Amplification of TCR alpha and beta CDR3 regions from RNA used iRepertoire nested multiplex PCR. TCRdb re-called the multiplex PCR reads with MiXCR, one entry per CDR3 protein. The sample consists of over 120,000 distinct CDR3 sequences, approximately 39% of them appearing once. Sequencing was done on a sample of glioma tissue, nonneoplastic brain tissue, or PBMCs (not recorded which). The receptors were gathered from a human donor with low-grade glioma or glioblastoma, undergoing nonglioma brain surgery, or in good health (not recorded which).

CDR3 residues: CASSQAVTDEQYF. In DNA form, the CDR3 reads TGTGCCAGCAGCCAAGCAGTGACCGACGAGCAGTACTTC. This chain connects TRBV3-1 to TRBJ2-7; D gene ambiguous. The CDR3 loop spans 13 amino acids. V lost 1 base to trimming and J lost 5 bases, with 9 bases between them. Germline V lookup: CDR1 LGHDT, CDR2 YNNKEL (reference sequence).

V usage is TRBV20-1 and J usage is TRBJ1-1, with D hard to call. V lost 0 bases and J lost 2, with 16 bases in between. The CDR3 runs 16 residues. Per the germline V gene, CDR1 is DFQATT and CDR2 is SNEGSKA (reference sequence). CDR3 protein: CSARDFLRQTNTEAFF. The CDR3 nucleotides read TGCAGTGCTAGAGATTTCCTTCGGCAGACAAACACTGAAGCTTTCTTT.

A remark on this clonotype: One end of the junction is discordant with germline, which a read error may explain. CDR3 sequence reads: CASSFFPSGQGAKAEALF. DNA of the CDR3: TGTGCCAGCAGCTTTTTTCCTTCCGGACAGGGGGCTAAGGCTGAAGCTCTCTTT. The chain employs TRBV11-2 and TRBJ1-1, with TRBD1 identical over 11 bases. CDR3 length: 18 residues. CDR1 is SGHAT and CDR2 is FQNNGV in the germline V gene.

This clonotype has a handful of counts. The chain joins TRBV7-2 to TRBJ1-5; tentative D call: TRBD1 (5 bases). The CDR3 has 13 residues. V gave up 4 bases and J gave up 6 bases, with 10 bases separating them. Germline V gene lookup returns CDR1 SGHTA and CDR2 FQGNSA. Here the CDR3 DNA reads TGTGCCAGCAGCTCCCAGGGTGCTCAGCCCCAGCATTTT. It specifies CASSSQGAQPQHF.

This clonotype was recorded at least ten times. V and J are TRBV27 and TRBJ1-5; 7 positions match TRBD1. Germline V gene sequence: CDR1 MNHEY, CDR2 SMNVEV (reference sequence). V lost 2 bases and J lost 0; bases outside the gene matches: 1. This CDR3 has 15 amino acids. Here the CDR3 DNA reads TGTGCCAGCAGTTTAAGACAGGGTAGCAATCAGCCCCAGCATTTT. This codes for CASSLRQGSNQPQHF.

Here the CDR3 DNA reads TGCAGTGCTAGAGAGGGACAGGACAGCGATTACTACGAGCAGTACTTC. Residues: CSAREGQDSDYYEQYF. The V gene is TRBV20-1, the J gene TRBJ2-7, with 8 positions matching TRBD1. The trim removed 0 bases at V and 3 bases at J, leaving 10 bases unmatched. The CDR3 covers 16 residues. Per the germline V gene, CDR1 is DFQATT and CDR2 is SNEGSKA (reference sequence).

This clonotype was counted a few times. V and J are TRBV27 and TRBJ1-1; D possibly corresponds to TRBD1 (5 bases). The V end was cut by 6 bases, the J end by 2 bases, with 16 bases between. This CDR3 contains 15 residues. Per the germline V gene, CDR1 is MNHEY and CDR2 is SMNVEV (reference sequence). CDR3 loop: CASRRKRGGNTEAFF. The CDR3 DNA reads TGTGCCAGCAGACGAAAGAGGGGTGGAAACACTGAAGCTTTCTTT.

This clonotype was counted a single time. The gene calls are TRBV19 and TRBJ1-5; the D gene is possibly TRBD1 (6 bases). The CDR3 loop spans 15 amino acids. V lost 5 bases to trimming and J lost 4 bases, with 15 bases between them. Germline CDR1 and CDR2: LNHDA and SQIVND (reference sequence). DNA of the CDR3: TGTGCCAGTAGTCTCCAGACAGGAGTGAATCAGCCCCAGCATTTT. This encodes CASSLQTGVNQPQHF.

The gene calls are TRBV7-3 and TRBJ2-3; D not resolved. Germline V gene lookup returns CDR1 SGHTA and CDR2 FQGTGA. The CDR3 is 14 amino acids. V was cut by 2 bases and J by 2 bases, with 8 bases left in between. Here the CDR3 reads CASSLDTLTDTQYF. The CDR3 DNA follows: TGTGCCAGCAGCTTAGACACCCTCACAGATACGCAGTATTTT. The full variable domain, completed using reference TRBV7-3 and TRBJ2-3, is GAGVSQTPSNKVTEKGKYVELRCDPISGHTALYWYRQSLGQGPEFLIYFQGTGAADDSGLPNDRFFAVRPEGSVSTLKIQRTERGDSAVYLCASSLDTLTDTQYFGPGTRLTVL.

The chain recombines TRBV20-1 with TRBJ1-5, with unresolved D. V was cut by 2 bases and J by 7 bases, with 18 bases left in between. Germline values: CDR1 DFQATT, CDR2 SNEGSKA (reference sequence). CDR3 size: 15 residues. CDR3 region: CSARPPRDPKQPQHF. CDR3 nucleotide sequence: TGCAGTGCTAGACCCCCCCGGGATCCGAAACAGCCCCAGCATTTT.

The DNA for the CDR3 is TGCGCCAGCAGCCAAGAACGAAACACTGAAGCTTTCTTT. It is translated as CASSQERNTEAFF. The rearrangement links TRBV4-3 to TRBJ1-1; D call uncertain. CDR3 size: 13 residues. Trimming took off 0 bases at V and 2 bases at J, with 4 bases between the two ends. Germline V CDR1 and CDR2: LGHNA, YSLEER.

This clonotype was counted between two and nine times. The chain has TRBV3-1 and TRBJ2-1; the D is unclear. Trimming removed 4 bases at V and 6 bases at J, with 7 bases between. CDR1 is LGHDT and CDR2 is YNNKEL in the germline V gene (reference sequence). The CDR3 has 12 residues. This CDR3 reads CASSLHFNEQFF. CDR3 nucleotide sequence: TGTGCCAGCAGCCTTCACTTCAATGAGCAGTTCTTC.

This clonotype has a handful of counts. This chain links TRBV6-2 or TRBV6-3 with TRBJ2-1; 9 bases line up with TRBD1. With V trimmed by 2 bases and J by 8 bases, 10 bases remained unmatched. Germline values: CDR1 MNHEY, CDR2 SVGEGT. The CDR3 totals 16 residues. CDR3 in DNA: TGTGCCAGCAGTTACGGAAGGACAGGGGTTACAGATGAGCAGTTCTTC. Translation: CASSYGRTGVTDEQFF.

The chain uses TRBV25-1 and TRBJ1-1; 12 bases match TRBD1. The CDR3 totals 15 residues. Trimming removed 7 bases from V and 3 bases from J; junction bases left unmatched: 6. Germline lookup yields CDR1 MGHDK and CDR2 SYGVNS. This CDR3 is CASKGQGAPDTEAFF. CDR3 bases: TGTGCCAGCAAGGGACAGGGGGCGCCGGACACTGAAGCTTTCTTT.

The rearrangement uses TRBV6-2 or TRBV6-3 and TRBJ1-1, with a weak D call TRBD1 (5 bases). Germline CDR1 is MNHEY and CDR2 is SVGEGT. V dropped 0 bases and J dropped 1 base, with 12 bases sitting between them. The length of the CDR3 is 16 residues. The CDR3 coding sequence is TGTGCCAGCAGTTACTCGTTTAAGGACACGAACACTGAAGCTTTCTTT. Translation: CASSYSFKDTNTEAFF.

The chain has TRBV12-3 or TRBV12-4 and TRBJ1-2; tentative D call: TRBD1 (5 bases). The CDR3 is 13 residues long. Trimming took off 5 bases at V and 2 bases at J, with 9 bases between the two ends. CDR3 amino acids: CASSRQSNYGYTF. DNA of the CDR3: TGTGCCAGCAGTCGACAGTCCAACTATGGCTACACCTTC.

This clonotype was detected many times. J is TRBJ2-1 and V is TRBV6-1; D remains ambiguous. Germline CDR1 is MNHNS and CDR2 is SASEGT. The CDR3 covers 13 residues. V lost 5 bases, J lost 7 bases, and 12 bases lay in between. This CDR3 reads CASSSQGWNEQFF. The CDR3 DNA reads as TGTGCCAGCAGTTCCCAAGGATGGAATGAGCAGTTCTTC.

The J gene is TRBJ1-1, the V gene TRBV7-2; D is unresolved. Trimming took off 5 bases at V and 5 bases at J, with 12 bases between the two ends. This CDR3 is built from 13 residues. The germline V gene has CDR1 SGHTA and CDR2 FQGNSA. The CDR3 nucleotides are TGTGCCAGCAGCCTAACCCCCCAAACTGAAGCTTTCTTT. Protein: CASSLTPQTEAFF.

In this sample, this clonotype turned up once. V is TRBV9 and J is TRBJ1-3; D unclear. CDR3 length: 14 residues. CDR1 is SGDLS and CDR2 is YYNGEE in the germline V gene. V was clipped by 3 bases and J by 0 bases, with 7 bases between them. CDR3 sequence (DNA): TGTGCCAGCAGCGGACTTAGCTCTGGAAACACCATATATTTT. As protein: CASSGLSSGNTIYF.

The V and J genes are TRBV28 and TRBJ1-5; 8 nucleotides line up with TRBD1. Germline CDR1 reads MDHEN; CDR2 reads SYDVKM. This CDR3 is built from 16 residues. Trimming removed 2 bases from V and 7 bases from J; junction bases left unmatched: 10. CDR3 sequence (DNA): TGTGCCAGCAGTTTAGGACAGGGCACGGTTCGGCAGCCCCAGCATTTT. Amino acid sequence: CASSLGQGTVRQPQHF. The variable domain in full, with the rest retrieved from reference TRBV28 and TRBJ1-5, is DVKVTQSSRYLVKRTGEKVFLECVQDMDHENMFWYRQDPGLGLRLIYFSYDVKMKEKGDIPEGYSVSREKKERFSLILESASTNQTSMYLCASSLGQGTVRQPQHFGDGTRLSIL.

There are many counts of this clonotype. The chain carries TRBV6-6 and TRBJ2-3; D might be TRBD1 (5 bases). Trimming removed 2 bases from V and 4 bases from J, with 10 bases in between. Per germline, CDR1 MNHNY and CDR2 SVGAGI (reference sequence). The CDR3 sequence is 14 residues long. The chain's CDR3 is CASSYTPQADTQYF. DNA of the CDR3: TGTGCCAGCAGTTACACCCCACAGGCAGATACGCAGTATTTT.